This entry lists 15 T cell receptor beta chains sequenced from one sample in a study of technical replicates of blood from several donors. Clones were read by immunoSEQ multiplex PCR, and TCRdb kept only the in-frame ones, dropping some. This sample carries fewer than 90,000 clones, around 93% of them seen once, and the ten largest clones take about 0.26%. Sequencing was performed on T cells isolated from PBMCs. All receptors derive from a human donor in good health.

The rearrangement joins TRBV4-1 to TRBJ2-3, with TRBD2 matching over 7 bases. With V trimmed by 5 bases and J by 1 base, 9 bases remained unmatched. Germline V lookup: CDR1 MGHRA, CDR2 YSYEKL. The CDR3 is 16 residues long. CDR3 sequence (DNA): TGCGCCAGCAGCTCACCGCCTGGGAGGGGCACAGATACGCAGTATTTT. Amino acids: CASSSPPGRGTDTQYF.

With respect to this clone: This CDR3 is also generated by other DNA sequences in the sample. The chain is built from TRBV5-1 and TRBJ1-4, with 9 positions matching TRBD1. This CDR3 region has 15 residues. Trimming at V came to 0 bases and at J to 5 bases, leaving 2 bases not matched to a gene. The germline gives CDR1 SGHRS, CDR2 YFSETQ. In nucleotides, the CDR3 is TGCGCCAGCAGCTTGGCGGGACAGGGCAATGAAAAACTGTTTTTT. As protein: CASSLAGQGNEKLFF.

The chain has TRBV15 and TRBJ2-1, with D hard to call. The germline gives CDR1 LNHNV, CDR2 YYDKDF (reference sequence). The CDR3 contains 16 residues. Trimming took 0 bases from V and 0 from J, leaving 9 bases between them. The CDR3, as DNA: TGTGCCACCAGCAGAGACCCTCTGAGCTCCTACAATGAGCAGTTCTTC. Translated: CATSRDPLSSYNEQFF.

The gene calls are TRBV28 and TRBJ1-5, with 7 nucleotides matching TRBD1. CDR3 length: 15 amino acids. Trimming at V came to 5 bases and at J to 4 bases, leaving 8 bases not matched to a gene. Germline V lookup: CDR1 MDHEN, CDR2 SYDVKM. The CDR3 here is CASSRGTAQNQPQHF. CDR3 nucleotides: TGTGCCAGCAGTCGGGGGACAGCGCAAAATCAGCCCCAGCATTTT.

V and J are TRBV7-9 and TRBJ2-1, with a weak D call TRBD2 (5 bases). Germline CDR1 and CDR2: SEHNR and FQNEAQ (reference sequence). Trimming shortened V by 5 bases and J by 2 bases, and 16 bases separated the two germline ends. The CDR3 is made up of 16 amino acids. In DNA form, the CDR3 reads TGTGCCAGCAGCCCTTGGGGAGCGGCTACCTACAATGAGCAGTTCTTC. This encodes CASSPWGAATYNEQFF.

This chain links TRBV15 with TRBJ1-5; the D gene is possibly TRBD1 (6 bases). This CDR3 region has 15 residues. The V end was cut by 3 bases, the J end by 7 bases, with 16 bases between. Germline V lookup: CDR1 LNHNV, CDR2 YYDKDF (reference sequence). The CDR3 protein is CATSSDTGSRQPQHF. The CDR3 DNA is TGTGCCACCAGCAGCGATACAGGGTCACGGCAGCCCCAGCATTTT.

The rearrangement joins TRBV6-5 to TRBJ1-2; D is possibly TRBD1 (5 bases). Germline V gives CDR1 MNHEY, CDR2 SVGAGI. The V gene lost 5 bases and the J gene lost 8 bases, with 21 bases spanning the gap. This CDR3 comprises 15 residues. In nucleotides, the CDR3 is TGTGCCAGCAGTCGCGCGAAGGAGGGGTCTATAGGCTACACCTTC. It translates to CASSRAKEGSIGYTF.

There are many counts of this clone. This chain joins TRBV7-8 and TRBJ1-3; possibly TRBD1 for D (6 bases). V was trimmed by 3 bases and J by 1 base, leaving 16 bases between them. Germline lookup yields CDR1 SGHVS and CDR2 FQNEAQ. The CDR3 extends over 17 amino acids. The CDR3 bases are TGTGCCAGCAGCTTCCAGGGGTTCCCTTCTTCTGGAAACACCATATATTTT. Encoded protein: CASSFQGFPSSGNTIYF.

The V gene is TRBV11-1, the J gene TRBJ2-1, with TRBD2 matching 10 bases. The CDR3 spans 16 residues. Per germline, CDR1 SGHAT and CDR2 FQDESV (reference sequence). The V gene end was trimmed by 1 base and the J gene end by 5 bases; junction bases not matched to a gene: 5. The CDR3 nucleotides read TGTGCCAGCAGCTTAGTAGCGGGGGGCCGCCACAATGAGCAGTTCTTC. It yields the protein CASSLVAGGRHNEQFF.

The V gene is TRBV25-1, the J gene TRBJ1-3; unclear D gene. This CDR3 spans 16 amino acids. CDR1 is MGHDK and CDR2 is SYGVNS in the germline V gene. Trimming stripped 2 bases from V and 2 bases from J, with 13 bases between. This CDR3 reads CASSETSSIAGNTIYF. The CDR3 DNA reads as TGTGCCAGCAGTGAAACTTCATCCATAGCTGGAAACACCATATATTTT. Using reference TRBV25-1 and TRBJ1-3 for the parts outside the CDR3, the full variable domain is EADIYQTPRYLVIGTGKKITLECSQTMGHDKMYWYQQDPGMELHLIHYSYGVNSTEKGDLSSESTVSRIRTEHFPLTLESARPSHTSQYLCASSETSSIAGNTIYFGEGSWLTVV.

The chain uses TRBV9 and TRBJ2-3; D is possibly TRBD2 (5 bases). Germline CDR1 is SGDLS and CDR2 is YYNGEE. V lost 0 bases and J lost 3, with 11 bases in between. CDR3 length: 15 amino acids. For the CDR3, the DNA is TGTGCCAGCAGCGTAGTCGGGGTTCGGACAGATACGCAGTATTTT. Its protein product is CASSVVGVRTDTQYF. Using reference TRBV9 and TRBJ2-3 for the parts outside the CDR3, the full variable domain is DSGVTQTPKHLITATGQRVTLRCSPRSGDLSVYWYQQSLDQGLQFLIQYYNGEERAKGNILERFSAQQFPDLHSELNLSSLELGDSALYFCASSVVGVRTDTQYFGPGTRLTVL.

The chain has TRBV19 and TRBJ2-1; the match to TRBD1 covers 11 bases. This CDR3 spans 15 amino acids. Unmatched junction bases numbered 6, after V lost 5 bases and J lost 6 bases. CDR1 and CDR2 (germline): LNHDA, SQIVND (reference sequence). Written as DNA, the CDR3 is TGTGCCAGTAGTGCCGGGACAGGGGGTATCAATGAGCAGTTCTTC. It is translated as CASSAGTGGINEQFF. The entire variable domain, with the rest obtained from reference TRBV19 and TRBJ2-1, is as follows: DGGITQSPKYLFRKEGQNVTLSCEQNLNHDAMYWYRQDPGQGLRLIYYSQIVNDFQKGDIAEGYSVSREKKESFPLTVTSAQKNPTAFYLCASSAGTGGINEQFFGPGTRLTVL.

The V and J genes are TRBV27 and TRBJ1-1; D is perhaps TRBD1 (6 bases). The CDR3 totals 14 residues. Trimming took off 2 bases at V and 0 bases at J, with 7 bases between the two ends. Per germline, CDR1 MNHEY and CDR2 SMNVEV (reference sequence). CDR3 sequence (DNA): TGTGCCAGCAGTTTAGGGGGCCTGAACACTGAAGCTTTCTTT. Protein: CASSLGGLNTEAFF.

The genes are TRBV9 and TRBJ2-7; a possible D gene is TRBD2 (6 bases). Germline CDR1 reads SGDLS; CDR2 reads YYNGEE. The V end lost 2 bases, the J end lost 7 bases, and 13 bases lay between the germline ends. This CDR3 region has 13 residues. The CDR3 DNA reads TGTGCCAGCAGCGTCAGCTACAGCGGGGAGCAGTACTTC. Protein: CASSVSYSGEQYF.

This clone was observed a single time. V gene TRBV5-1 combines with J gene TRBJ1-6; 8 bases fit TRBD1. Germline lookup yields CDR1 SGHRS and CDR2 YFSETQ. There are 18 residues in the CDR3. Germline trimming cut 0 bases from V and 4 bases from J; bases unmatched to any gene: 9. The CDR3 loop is CASSLDLGQGAYNSPLHF. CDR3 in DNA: TGCGCCAGCAGCTTGGATTTGGGTCAGGGGGCTTATAATTCACCCCTCCACTTT.